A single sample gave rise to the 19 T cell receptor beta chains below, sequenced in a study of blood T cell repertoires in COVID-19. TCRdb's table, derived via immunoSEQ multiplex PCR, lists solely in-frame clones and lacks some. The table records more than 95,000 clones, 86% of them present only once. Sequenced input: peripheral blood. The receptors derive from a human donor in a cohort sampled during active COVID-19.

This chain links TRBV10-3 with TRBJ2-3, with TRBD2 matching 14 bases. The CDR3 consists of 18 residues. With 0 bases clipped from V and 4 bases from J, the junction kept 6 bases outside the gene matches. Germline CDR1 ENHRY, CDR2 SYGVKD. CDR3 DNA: TGTGCCATCAGTGAGTCCGGGACTAGCGGGAGTTCAGCAGATACGCAGTATTTT. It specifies CAISESGTSGSSADTQYF.

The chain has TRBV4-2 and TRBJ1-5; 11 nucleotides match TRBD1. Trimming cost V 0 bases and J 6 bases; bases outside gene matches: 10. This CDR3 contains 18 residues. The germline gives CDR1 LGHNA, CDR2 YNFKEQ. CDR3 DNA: TGTGCCAGCAGCCAAGATTCGCCGGGGGGGACAGGGGGTCAGCCCCAGCATTTT. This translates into CASSQDSPGGTGGQPQHF.

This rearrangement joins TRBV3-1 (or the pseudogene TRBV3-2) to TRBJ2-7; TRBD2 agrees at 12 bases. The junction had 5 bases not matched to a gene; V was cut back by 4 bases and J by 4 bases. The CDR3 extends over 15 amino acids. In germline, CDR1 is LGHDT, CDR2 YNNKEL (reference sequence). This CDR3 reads CASSRRTSGMYEQYF. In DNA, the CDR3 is TGTGCCAGCAGCCGACGGACTAGCGGGATGTACGAGCAGTACTTC.

Here the CDR3 reads CASSYGTATTNEKLFF. DNA of the CDR3: TGTGCCAGCAGTTACGGGACAGCTACAACTAATGAAAAACTGTTTTTT. The chain links TRBV6-6 to TRBJ1-4; 7 nucleotides line up with TRBD1. Trimming at V came to 2 bases and at J to 0 bases, leaving 3 bases not matched to a gene. In germline, CDR1 is MNHNY, CDR2 SVGAGI (reference sequence). This CDR3 is built from 16 residues.

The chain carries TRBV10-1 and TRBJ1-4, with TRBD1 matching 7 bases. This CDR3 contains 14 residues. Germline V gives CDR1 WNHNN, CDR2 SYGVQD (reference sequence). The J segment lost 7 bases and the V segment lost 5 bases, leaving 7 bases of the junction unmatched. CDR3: CASSRDSGGEKLFF. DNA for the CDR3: TGCGCCAGCAGTCGGGACAGCGGAGGTGAAAAACTGTTTTTT.

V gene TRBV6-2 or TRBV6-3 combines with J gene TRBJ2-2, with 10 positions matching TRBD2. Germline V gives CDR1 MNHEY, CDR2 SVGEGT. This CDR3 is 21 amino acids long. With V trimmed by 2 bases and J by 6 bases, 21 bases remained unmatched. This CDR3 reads CASSYGLGWAGTSGVAGELFF. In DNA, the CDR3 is TGTGCCAGCAGTTACGGCCTCGGTTGGGCTGGTACTAGCGGGGTCGCCGGGGAGCTGTTTTTT.

The CDR3 spells CASSIQGRNSPLHF. CDR3 in DNA: TGTGCCAGTAGTATACAGGGCAGAAATTCACCCCTCCACTTT. V and J are TRBV19 and TRBJ1-6, with a possible D match to TRBD1 (5 bases). In germline, CDR1 is LNHDA, CDR2 SQIVND (reference sequence). Deletions cut 2 bases from V and 7 bases from J, with 9 bases between. The CDR3 totals 14 residues.

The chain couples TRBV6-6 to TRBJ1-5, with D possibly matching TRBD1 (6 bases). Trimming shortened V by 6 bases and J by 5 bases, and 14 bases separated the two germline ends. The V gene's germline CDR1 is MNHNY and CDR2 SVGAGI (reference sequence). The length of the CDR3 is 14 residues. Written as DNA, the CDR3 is TGTGCCAGCAGCCAACAGGGTTGGGATCAGCCCCAGCATTTT. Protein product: CASSQQGWDQPQHF.

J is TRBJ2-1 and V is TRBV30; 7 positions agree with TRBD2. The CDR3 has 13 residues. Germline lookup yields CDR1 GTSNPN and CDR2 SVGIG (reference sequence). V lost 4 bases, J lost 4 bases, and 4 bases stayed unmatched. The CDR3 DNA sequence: TGTGCCTGGACTAGCGGATTATACAATGAGCAGTTCTTC. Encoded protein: CAWTSGLYNEQFF.

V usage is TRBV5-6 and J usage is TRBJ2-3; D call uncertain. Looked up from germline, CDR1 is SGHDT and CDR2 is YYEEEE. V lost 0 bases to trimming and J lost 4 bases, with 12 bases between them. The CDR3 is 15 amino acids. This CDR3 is CASSLAWSLPDTQYF. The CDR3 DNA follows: TGTGCCAGCAGCTTGGCCTGGAGCCTCCCAGATACGCAGTATTTT.

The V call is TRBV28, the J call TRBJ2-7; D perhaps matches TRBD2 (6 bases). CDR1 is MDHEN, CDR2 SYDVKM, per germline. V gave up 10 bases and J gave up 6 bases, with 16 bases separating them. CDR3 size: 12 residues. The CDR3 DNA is TGTGCCATATCCGGGAGTTTTTTCGAGCAGTACTTC. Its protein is CAISGSFFEQYF.

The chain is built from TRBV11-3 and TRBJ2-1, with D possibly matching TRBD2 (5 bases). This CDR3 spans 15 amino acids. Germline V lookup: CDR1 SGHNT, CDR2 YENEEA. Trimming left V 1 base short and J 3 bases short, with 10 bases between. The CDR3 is CASSLGLHDYNEQFF. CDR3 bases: TGTGCCAGCAGCTTAGGACTACACGACTACAATGAGCAGTTCTTC.

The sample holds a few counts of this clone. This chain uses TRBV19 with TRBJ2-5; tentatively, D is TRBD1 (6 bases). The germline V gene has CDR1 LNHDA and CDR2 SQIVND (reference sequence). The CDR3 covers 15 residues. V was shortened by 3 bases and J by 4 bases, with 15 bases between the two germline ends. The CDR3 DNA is TGTGCCAGTAGTATTAACGGTGGGGGCGGAGAGACCCAGTACTTC. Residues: CASSINGGGGETQYF.

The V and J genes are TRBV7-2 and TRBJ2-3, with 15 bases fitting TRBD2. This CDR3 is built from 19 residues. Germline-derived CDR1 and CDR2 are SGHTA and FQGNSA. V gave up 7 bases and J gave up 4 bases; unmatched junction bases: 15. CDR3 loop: CASTPGLAGGLPGADTQYF. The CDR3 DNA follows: TGTGCCAGCACCCCAGGACTAGCGGGAGGGTTACCGGGGGCAGATACGCAGTATTTT.

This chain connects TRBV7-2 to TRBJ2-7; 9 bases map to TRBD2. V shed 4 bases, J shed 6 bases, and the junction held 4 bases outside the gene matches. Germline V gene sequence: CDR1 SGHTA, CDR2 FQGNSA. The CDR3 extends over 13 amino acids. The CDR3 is CASSSSGNGEQYF. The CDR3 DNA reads TGTGCCAGCAGCTCTAGCGGGAATGGCGAGCAGTACTTC.

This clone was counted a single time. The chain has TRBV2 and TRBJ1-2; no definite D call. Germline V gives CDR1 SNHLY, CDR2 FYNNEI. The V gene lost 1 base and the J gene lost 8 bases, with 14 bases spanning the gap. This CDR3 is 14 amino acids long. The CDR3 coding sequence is TGTGCCAGCAGTGAAGAGCCGGGAGCGTTCGGCTACACCTTC. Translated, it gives CASSEEPGAFGYTF.

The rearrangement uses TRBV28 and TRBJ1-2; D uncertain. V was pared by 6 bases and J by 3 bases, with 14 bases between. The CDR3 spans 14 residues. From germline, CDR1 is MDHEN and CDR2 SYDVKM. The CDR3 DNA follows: TGTGCCAGCAGCCCTCCCGGAGCGGACTATGGCTACACCTTC. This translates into CASSPPGADYGYTF.

The CDR3 DNA reads as TGCGCCAGCAGCCACCGGGTTGGGTTGGAAGAGACCCAGTACTTC. It encodes CASSHRVGLEETQYF. This chain uses TRBV4-1 with TRBJ2-5; D is unclear. Trimming removed 3 bases from V and 3 bases from J, with 14 bases in between. CDR3 length: 15 residues. CDR1 MGHRA and CDR2 YSYEKL come from the germline V gene.

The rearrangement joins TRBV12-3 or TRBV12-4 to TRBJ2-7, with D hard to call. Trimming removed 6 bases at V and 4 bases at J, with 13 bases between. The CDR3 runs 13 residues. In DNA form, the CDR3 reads TGTGCCAGCAGCCCCTTGATGAGTTACGAGCAGTACTTC. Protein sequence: CASSPLMSYEQYF.